This section outlines one T cell receptor (beta chain) sequence together with its context. Its matching antigen is unknown. Oncomine TCR Beta short-read sequencing was applied to DNA from cultured CD4+ T cells. TCRdb redid the calling of the PCR reads with MiXCR, one entry per CDR3 protein. The table records some 16,000 distinct CDR3 sequences, around two fifths of them present only once. As for treatment: approximately 9-day PBMC culture with coronavirus spike peptide pools or control peptides (ViraFEST assay). The CDR3 is 15 amino acids. Unmatched junction bases numbered 2, after V lost 1 base and J lost 3 bases. Germline CDR1 reads SGHTA; CDR2 reads FQGNSA. The sample comes from a study of vaccination and CD4 T cells after COVID-19. The overall study: The study drew post-COVID samples a median roughly 100 days after diagnosis (range 35 to 161).

The origin of this receptor is a human donor who had recovered from COVID-19. The V call is TRBV7-2, the J call TRBJ2-7, with 11 nucleotides matching TRBD2. This material consisted of CD4+ T cells from blood, cultured in vitro, taken after SARS-CoV-2 vaccination. CDR3 nucleotides: TGTGCCAGCAGCTTAGACGGGACTAGCGGCTACGAGCAGTACTTC. Encoded protein: CASSLDGTSGYEQYF.